This T cell receptor beta chain appears in the sequencing data of a study of T cell changes during pregnancy in multiple sclerosis. Measured with immunoSEQ multiplex PCR; TCRdb has only the in-frame clones, and not every one. This sample has around 50,000 clones, with 93% found just once. CDR3 length: 14 amino acids. The J segment lost 10 bases and the V segment lost 4 bases, leaving 6 bases of the junction unmatched. CDR1 is MNHNY and CDR2 is SVGAGI in the germline V gene (reference sequence). The chain recombines TRBV6-6 with TRBJ2-1; 11 bases line up with TRBD2. The specimen was CD8+ T cells from peripheral blood mononuclear cells, collected in the second trimester of pregnancy. This sequence originates from a female donor with multiple sclerosis, enrolled in a pregnancy study. CDR3: CASSLAGGPEEQFF. CDR3 in DNA: TGTGCCAGCAGTTTAGCGGGAGGGCCGGAGGAGCAGTTCTTC.